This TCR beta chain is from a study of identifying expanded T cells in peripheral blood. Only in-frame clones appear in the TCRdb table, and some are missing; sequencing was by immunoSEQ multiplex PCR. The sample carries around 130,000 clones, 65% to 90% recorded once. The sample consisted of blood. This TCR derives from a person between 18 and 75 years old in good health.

The CDR3 DNA reads as TGTGCCAGCAGAACCACAGGGGTTGCAACTAATGAAAAACTGTTTTTT. This codes for CASRTTGVATNEKLFF. This chain joins TRBV28 and TRBJ1-4, with 7 nucleotides matching TRBD1. V shed 6 bases, J shed 0 bases, and the junction held 7 bases outside the gene matches. Germline V lookup: CDR1 MDHEN, CDR2 SYDVKM. The CDR3 length is 16 residues.